The 16 T cell receptor beta chains reported below all come from one sample, sequenced in a study of blood T cells in healthy people across ages. Using a J-beta primer mix together with a sample-barcoded 5' primer, a second PCR was run for about 7 to 12 cycles. One entry per CDR3 protein results from TCRdb running MiXCR on the 5' RACE reads. The data contain roughly 2 million distinct CDR3 sequences, less than 50% of them singletons. Input material: blood. The receptors shown here come from a woman between 35 and 50 years old in good health.

The gene calls are TRBV15 and TRBJ1-5, with TRBD1 matching over 9 bases. This CDR3 comprises 19 residues. Germline assignment: CDR1 LNHNV and CDR2 YYDKDF (reference sequence). Trimming cost V 4 bases and J 0 bases; bases outside gene matches: 13. The CDR3 bases are TGTGCCACCAGCACCCTTGACAGGGGGGCTACCTATAGCAATCAGCCCCAGCATTTT. Translation: CATSTLDRGATYSNQPQHF. The full variable domain, its missing parts supplied by reference TRBV15 and TRBJ1-5, is DAMVIQNPRYQVTQFGKPVTLSCSQTLNHNVMYWYQQKSSQAPKLLFHYYDKDFNNEADTPDNFQSRRPNTSFCFLDIRSPGLGDTAMYLCATSTLDRGATYSNQPQHFGDGTRLSIL.

This clonotype came up once. The V and J genes are TRBV6-1 and TRBJ1-6; D is perhaps TRBD1 (5 bases). The V end was cut by 6 bases, the J end by 0 bases, with 24 bases between. The CDR3 covers 20 residues. The V gene's germline CDR1 is MNHNS and CDR2 SASEGT. For the CDR3, the DNA is TGTGCCAGCAGCGGACGGGACGGCGACGCGTGGAGCTCCTATAATTCACCCCTCCACTTT. The encoded protein is CASSGRDGDAWSSYNSPLHF.

This clonotype turned up a few times. The rearrangement joins TRBV6-5 to TRBJ2-7; TRBD2 is a possible D gene (6 bases). Trimming pared 5 bases from V and 5 bases from J, leaving 16 bases between. This CDR3 has 14 amino acids. Germline V gene data show CDR1 as MNHEY and CDR2 as SVGAGI. CDR3 amino acids: CASSPRLVGDEQYF. As DNA, the CDR3 is TGTGCCAGCAGTCCTCGACTAGTTGGTGACGAGCAGTACTTC.

The chain recombines TRBV7-8 with TRBJ2-3, with 7 bases lining up with TRBD1. J lost 3 bases, V lost 0 bases, and 6 bases had no gene match. CDR3 length: 16 amino acids. Germline CDR1 SGHVS, CDR2 FQNEAQ. The CDR3 here is CASSLAGGDGTDTQYF. The CDR3 coding sequence is TGTGCCAGCAGCTTAGCAGGGGGCGATGGTACAGATACGCAGTATTTT.

The V call is TRBV2, the J call TRBJ2-1, with D possibly matching TRBD1 (5 bases). Trimming pared 8 bases from V and 4 bases from J, leaving 18 bases between. There are 15 residues in the CDR3. In germline, CDR1 is SNHLY, CDR2 FYNNEI. CDR3 protein: CASESTGDLYNEQFF. The CDR3 DNA reads as TGTGCCAGCGAATCTACAGGAGACCTATACAATGAGCAGTTCTTC.

The gene calls are TRBV7-2 and TRBJ2-4, with D possibly being TRBD2 (5 bases). Judging by the DNA end, TRBJ2-7 fits better; the J call may be wrong. CDR1 SGHTA and CDR2 FQGNSA come from the germline V gene. The CDR3 sequence is 15 residues long. The CDR3: CASRSDRTGNYEQYF. The DNA for the CDR3 is TGTGCCAGCAGGTCGGACCGGACTGGAAACTACGAGCAGTACTTC.

This clonotype was picked up a small number of times. This chain links TRBV24-1 with TRBJ2-5; D uncertain. The CDR3 is 11 residues long. CDR1 is KGHDR, CDR2 SFDVKD, per germline. The ends were cut back, 3 bases at V and 6 bases at J, with 4 bases in the middle. Here the CDR3 reads CATSDRKTQYF. The CDR3 nucleotides read TGTGCCACCAGTGATCGGAAGACCCAGTACTTC.

This clonotype was detected a few times. Here the CDR3 DNA reads TGTGCCAGCAGTTCACTCGGACAGGGGGGTTGGACCCAGTACTTC. This gives the protein CASSSLGQGGWTQYF. The chain recombines TRBV28 with TRBJ2-5; TRBD1 aligns across 10 bases. The J segment lost 7 bases and the V segment lost 4 bases, leaving 9 bases of the junction unmatched. CDR3 length: 15 amino acids. Germline CDR1 MDHEN, CDR2 SYDVKM. The full variable domain, with the rest looked up from reference TRBV28 and TRBJ2-5, is DVKVTQSSRYLVKRTGEKVFLECVQDMDHENMFWYRQDPGLGLRLIYFSYDVKMKEKGDIPEGYSVSREKKERFSLILESASTNQTSMYLCASSSLGQGGWTQYFGPGTRLLVL.

This clonotype came up once. The gene calls are TRBV7-2 and TRBJ2-2; D may be TRBD1 (5 bases). CDR3 size: 16 residues. From germline, CDR1 is SGHTA and CDR2 FQGNSA. Trimming removed 1 base at V and 7 bases at J, with 16 bases between. CDR3 DNA: TGTGCCAGCAGCTTAGGTGCGGACATGATTAACGGGGAGCTGTTTTTT. Protein product: CASSLGADMINGELFF.

In this sample, this clonotype turned up once. The chain couples TRBV11-2 to TRBJ1-1; weak D call: TRBD1 (5 bases). Germline V gene lookup returns CDR1 SGHAT and CDR2 FQNNGV. The CDR3 runs 16 residues. V dropped 5 bases and J dropped 2 bases, with 18 bases sitting between them. The CDR3 nucleotides read TGTGCCAGCAGCCCAGCCATCGGGGGAGGCAACACTGAAGCTTTCTTT. Its translation: CASSPAIGGGNTEAFF.

The genes are TRBV15 and TRBJ2-7; D tentatively reads TRBD1 or TRBD2 (5 bases each). CDR1 and CDR2 (germline): LNHNV, YYDKDF (reference sequence). Trimming removed 9 bases from V and 7 bases from J, with 16 bases in between. The CDR3 loop spans 12 amino acids. CDR3 protein: CATGTIVDEQYF. CDR3 in DNA: TGTGCCACGGGGACGATAGTCGATGAGCAGTACTTC. The variable domain in full, with the rest retrieved from reference TRBV15 and TRBJ2-7, is DAMVIQNPRYQVTQFGKPVTLSCSQTLNHNVMYWYQQKSSQAPKLLFHYYDKDFNNEADTPDNFQSRRPNTSFCFLDIRSPGLGDTAMYLCATGTIVDEQYFGPGTRLTVT.

The table lists this clonotype with a few counts. The rearrangement uses TRBV6-1 and TRBJ2-5, with 10 bases fitting TRBD1. The V gene's germline CDR1 is MNHNS and CDR2 SASEGT. With 4 bases clipped from V and 1 base from J, the junction kept 6 bases outside the gene matches. The CDR3 runs 16 residues. CDR3 protein: CASSAGQGVPQETQYF. As DNA, the CDR3 is TGTGCCAGCAGTGCTGGACAGGGGGTCCCCCAAGAGACCCAGTACTTC.

This clonotype was found a few times. The V and J genes are TRBV29-1 and TRBJ2-3, with D maybe TRBD2 (6 bases). The CDR3 sequence is 15 residues long. Germline V gene sequence: CDR1 SQVTM, CDR2 ANQGSEA. Trimming removed 4 bases at V and 3 bases at J, with 17 bases between. The DNA of the CDR3 is TGCAGCGTTGCCAGGACTACCGGTCCTACAGATACGCAGTATTTT. It yields the protein CSVARTTGPTDTQYF.

The J gene is TRBJ1-4, the V gene TRBV6-5, with 7 bases fitting TRBD1. The V segment lost 7 bases and the J segment 8 bases; nucleotides outside the gene matches: 10. The V gene's germline CDR1 is MNHEY and CDR2 SVGAGI. CDR3 size: 14 residues. The CDR3 coding sequence is TGTGCCAGCACCCCGGGCAGGGGGAACGAAAAACTGTTTTTT. It is translated as CASTPGRGNEKLFF.

The V call is TRBV6-1, the J call TRBJ2-6; D is perhaps TRBD1 (5 bases). This CDR3 spans 17 amino acids. Looked up from germline, CDR1 is MNHNS and CDR2 is SASEGT. The V and J ends lost 6 bases and 0 bases respectively, with 15 bases between them. CDR3 loop: CASSRQRQHSGANVLTF. CDR3 in DNA: TGTGCCAGCAGCAGACAGAGGCAGCACTCTGGGGCCAACGTCCTGACTTTC.

The rearrangement joins TRBV6-2 or TRBV6-3 to TRBJ2-3; TRBD2 aligns across 9 bases. This CDR3 contains 15 residues. The germline V gene has CDR1 MNHEY and CDR2 SVGEGT. After removal of 0 bases from V and 4 bases from J, the junction contained 2 bases not matched to a gene. The CDR3 DNA is TGTGCCAGCAGTTACTCGAGCGGGGGGTCAGATACGCAGTATTTT. It is translated as CASSYSSGGSDTQYF.